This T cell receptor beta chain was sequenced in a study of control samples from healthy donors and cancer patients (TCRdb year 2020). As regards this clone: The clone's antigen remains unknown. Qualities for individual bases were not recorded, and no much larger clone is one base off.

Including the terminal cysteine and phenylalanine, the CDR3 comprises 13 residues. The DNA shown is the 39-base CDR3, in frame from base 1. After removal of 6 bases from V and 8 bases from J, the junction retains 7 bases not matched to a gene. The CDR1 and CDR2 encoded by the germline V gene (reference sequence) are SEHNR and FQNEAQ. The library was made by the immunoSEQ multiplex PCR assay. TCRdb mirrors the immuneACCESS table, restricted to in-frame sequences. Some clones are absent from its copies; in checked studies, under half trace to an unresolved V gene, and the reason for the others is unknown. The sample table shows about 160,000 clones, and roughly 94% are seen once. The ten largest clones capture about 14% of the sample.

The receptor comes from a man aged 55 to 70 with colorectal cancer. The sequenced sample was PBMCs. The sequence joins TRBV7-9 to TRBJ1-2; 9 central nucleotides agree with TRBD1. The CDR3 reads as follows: CASSLGQGGGYTF. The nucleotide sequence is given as TGTGCCAGCAGTTTGGGACAGGGTGGCGGCTACACCTTC.